This TCR beta chain emerged from a study of metastatic and nonmetastatic thyroid tumors. On the study more broadly: Thyroid patients, malignant and benign, had repertoires compared across blood and tumor or nodule tissue.

Germline V lookup: CDR1 DFQATT, CDR2 SNEGSKA (reference sequence). This CDR3 region has 14 residues. Trimming stripped 6 bases from V and 0 bases from J, with 14 bases between. Remarks on this clone: Its antigen is not known.

Thyroid surgery had not been preceded by any treatment in any patient. Study processing details: Building a distant-metastasis classifier for papillary thyroid cancer drew on CDR3 differences across clinicopathological groups. TCRdb recomputed clones from the PCR reads via MiXCR. The V and J calls and clone size are TCRdb's, not the authors'. The data show around 23,000 clones, about 24% seen once. Findings and limits, study-wide: When malignant thyroid tumors were compared with benign nodules, TCR beta diversity was reportedly significantly higher in the malignant tumors. This held in both blood and tumor samples.

The rearrangement uses TRBV20-1 and TRBJ1-1; D is possibly TRBD1 (5 bases). The specimen was blood. This clonotype originated in a male donor with papillary thyroid cancer or a benign thyroid nodule (not recorded which). Some clones in this sample may be carry-over from other donors' samples. CDR3 residues: CSASAPGLNTEAFF. The CDR3 region has the DNA TGCAGTGCCTCAGCCCCGGGGCTGAACACTGAAGCTTTCTTT.